The 27 T cell receptor beta chains reported below all come from one sample, sequenced in a study of T cells expressing NK-cell markers. Following a re-call of the 5' RACE reads, TCRdb has one entry per CDR3 protein and lacks DNA. The sample is made up of a few hundred thousand distinct CDR3 sequences, and the top ten hold approximately 3.6% of it. The specimen sequenced was blood T cells: a sorted CD56 or NKG2C T cell subset, CD4+ or CD8+ T cells, or bulk PBMC T cells (not recorded which). The receptors come from a man between 18 and 29 years old in good health.

The chain combines TRBV5-1 with TRBJ2-7. The CDR3 is 17 residues long. CDR1 and CDR2 from the germline V gene are SGHRS and YFSETQ. Here the CDR3 reads CASSLSSRSELSYEQYF.

The rearrangement joins TRBV2 to TRBJ2-3; TCRdb reports TRBD2, a call that lacks DNA to check it against. This CDR3 is 15 amino acids long. Per germline, CDR1 SNHLY and CDR2 FYNNEI. The CDR3 loop reads CASSEQAGRGDTQYF.

CDR3: CASSRAVLGPGELFF. The chain is built from TRBV6-1 and TRBJ2-2; the TCRdb call, TRBD1, lacks DNA for checking. Germline CDR1 reads MNHNS; CDR2 reads SASEGT. The CDR3 spans 15 residues.

The chain combines TRBV4-2 with TRBJ2-2; TCRdb picks TRBD2, but there is no DNA to check that call. The CDR3 is 19 residues long. The V gene's germline CDR1 is LGHNA and CDR2 YNFKEQ. The CDR3 region is CASSQERASGSTNTGELFF.

The chain employs TRBV29-1 and TRBJ2-7; TCRdb's assignment of TRBD2 cannot be checked, as there is no DNA. CDR1 and CDR2 (germline): SQVTM, ANQGSEA. The CDR3 is made up of 13 amino acids. CDR3 in amino acids: CSVAGGARGEQYF.

The chain links TRBV7-3 to TRBJ2-2; the D gene TCRdb calls, TRBD2, cannot be checked with no DNA. The CDR3 extends over 19 amino acids. CDR1 and CDR2 (germline): SGHTA, FQGTGA. CDR3 protein: CASSPPSLAGGPHTGELFF.

The gene calls are TRBV6-1 and TRBJ2-2; TCRdb's D gene call, TRBD1, goes unchecked for lack of DNA. The CDR3 loop spans 14 amino acids. The germline V gene has CDR1 MNHNS and CDR2 SASEGT. CDR3 protein: CASRNRGAGGELFF.

The CDR3 loop reads CATEHSLGELFF. The chain uses TRBV6-2 or TRBV6-3 and TRBJ2-2; as DNA is missing, the TRBD2 call by TCRdb cannot be tested. The CDR3 has 12 amino acids. The V gene's germline CDR1 is MNHEY and CDR2 SVGEGT.

The CDR3 sequence: CASSEGRGGREETQYF. This chain joins TRBV6-1 and TRBJ2-5; TCRdb's D gene call, TRBD2, goes unchecked for lack of DNA. Per the germline V gene, CDR1 is MNHNS and CDR2 is SASEGT. CDR3 length: 16 amino acids.

This chain connects TRBV20-1 to TRBJ2-5; TCRdb proposes TRBD1, but this gene call is untestable without DNA. The CDR3 runs 16 residues. Per the germline V gene, CDR1 is DFQATT and CDR2 is SNEGSKA (reference sequence). The CDR3 sequence: CSATDSIDRGGETQYF.

The rearrangement joins TRBV4-3 to TRBJ2-1; TCRdb indicates TRBD1, and absent DNA this call remains unverified. This CDR3 region has 15 residues. Germline-derived CDR1 and CDR2 are LGHNA and YSLEER. CDR3 amino acids: CASSQFGQGANEQFF.

This sequence joins TRBV27 and TRBJ1-1; TCRdb lists TRBD1, though no DNA is available to test this call. The germline CDR1 and CDR2 sequences are MNHEY and SMNVEV (reference sequence). The length of the CDR3 is 14 residues. The CDR3: CASKLRGRGTEAFF.

The chain has TRBV25-1 and TRBJ2-1; TCRdb outputs TRBD1, but without DNA this stays unchecked. The CDR3 extends over 15 amino acids. The germline V gene encodes CDR1 MGHDK and CDR2 SYGVNS. The CDR3 sequence: CASSEYAGFGNEQFF.

This sequence joins TRBV7-2 and TRBJ1-4. CDR1 and CDR2 (germline): SGHTA, FQGNSA. The CDR3 has 15 residues. The CDR3 loop reads CASSLRQGGSEKLFF.

The chain uses TRBV5-6 and TRBJ2-7; as DNA is missing, the TRBD2 call by TCRdb cannot be tested. CDR3 size: 14 residues. CDR1 and CDR2 from the germline V gene are SGHDT and YYEEEE. The CDR3: CASSLGPTSGEQYF.

The chain joins TRBV23-1 to TRBJ2-1; as DNA is missing, the TRBD2 call by TCRdb cannot be tested. TRBV23-1 counts as an open reading frame of uncertain function. This CDR3 contains 18 residues. The CDR3 spells CASSRALTGLAGGNEQFF.

The chain combines TRBV20-1 with TRBJ2-6; absent DNA, TCRdb's TRBD2 call cannot be checked. The CDR3 runs 15 residues. Germline V lookup: CDR1 DFQATT, CDR2 SNEGSKA (reference sequence). CDR3 amino acids: CSARPRARGFNVLTF.

The chain couples TRBV20-1 to TRBJ2-3; absent DNA, TCRdb's TRBD1 call cannot be checked. CDR1 and CDR2 (germline): DFQATT, SNEGSKA (reference sequence). The CDR3 spans 14 residues. The CDR3 sequence is CSASDDRAPDTQYF.

This CDR3 reads CASRFAGQGSDTQYF. The rearrangement joins TRBV28 to TRBJ2-3; TCRdb outputs TRBD1, but without DNA this stays unchecked. The germline gives CDR1 MDHEN, CDR2 SYDVKM. The CDR3 contains 15 residues.

The V gene is TRBV7-6, the J gene TRBJ2-5; without DNA, the TCRdb call of TRBD1 cannot be checked. Germline lookup yields CDR1 SGHVS and CDR2 FNYEAQ. This CDR3 spans 15 amino acids. The CDR3: CASSLGVTALETQYF.

The chain uses TRBV12-3 or TRBV12-4 and TRBJ1-1; TCRdb's D gene call, TRBD1, goes unchecked for lack of DNA. CDR3 length equals 14 residues. The CDR3 reads CASTLQGSNTEAFF.

The rearrangement links TRBV18 to TRBJ2-2; with no DNA, the TCRdb D assignment of TRBD1 cannot be verified. This CDR3 is 19 amino acids long. Germline V gene lookup returns CDR1 KGHSH and CDR2 LQKENI. The CDR3 region is CASSPLILSGTGQTGELFF.

This chain uses TRBV18 with TRBJ2-5; TCRdb indicates TRBD2, and absent DNA this call remains unverified. The CDR3 runs 16 residues. In germline, CDR1 is KGHSH, CDR2 LQKENI. This CDR3 reads CASSPRLAGRGETQYF. Looking up the rest from reference TRBV18 and TRBJ2-5 gives the full variable domain: NAGVMQNPRHLVRRRGQEARLRCSPMKGHSHVYWYRQLPEEGLKFMVYLQKENIIDESGMPKERFSAEFPKEGPSILRIQQVVRGDSAAYFCASSPRLAGRGETQYFGPGTRLLVL.

This chain joins TRBV4-3 and TRBJ2-3; TCRdb selects TRBD2, and the lack of DNA leaves this call unchecked. The germline V gene has CDR1 LGHNA and CDR2 YSLEER. The CDR3 extends over 18 amino acids. This chain's CDR3 is CASSQAWLAGGPTDTQYF.

The V call is TRBV28, the J call TRBJ2-1; TCRdb's D call of TRBD2 is untestable without DNA. Germline CDR1 and CDR2: MDHEN and SYDVKM. This CDR3 is 15 amino acids long. The CDR3 loop reads CASSSAGSPDDEQFF.

V is TRBV27 and J is TRBJ2-1; TCRdb's D call of TRBD2 is untestable without DNA. Germline assignment: CDR1 MNHEY and CDR2 SMNVEV (reference sequence). There are 18 residues in the CDR3. CDR3 amino acids: CASSSPAGGPSSYNEQFF.

The chain links TRBV29-1 to TRBJ2-3. CDR1 SQVTM and CDR2 ANQGSEA come from the germline V gene. This CDR3 is built from 14 residues. The CDR3 spells CSVDEGWDTDTQYF.